The rows below give T cell receptor beta chains drawn from one sample of a study of CDR3 diversity in severe acne. TCRdb reprocessed the PCR reads via MiXCR and lists one record per CDR3 protein. Of over 100,000 distinct CDR3 sequences listed, more than 45% are singletons. Sequencing input: blood. The receptors were gathered from a male donor with acne. Each CDR3 is given with its conserved first and last residue. The order of the fields is V gene, CDR3 length, J gene, D gene, CDR3 protein. D genes are given only for firm matches.

TRBV7-2	18	TRBJ1-3	TRBD1	CASSSGTGPNSSGNTIYF
TRBV9	14	TRBJ1-5	NA	CASSVAGSNQPQHF
TRBV5-8	18	TRBJ2-3	NA	CASSSQLGGTLGTDTQYF
TRBV25-1	18	TRBJ2-1	TRBD2	CASSYQAPGLAGFNEQFF
TRBV9	13	TRBJ1-2	NA	CASSVGDGYGYTF
TRBV24-1	14	TRBJ2-5	NA	CATSDGGTEKTQYF
TRBV28	14	TRBJ1-1	NA	CASSLTAMNTEAFF
TRBV7-2	11	TRBJ1-1	NA	CAWIRRTEAFF
TRBV24-1	14	TRBJ1-5	NA	CATSGRGSNQPQHF
TRBV20-1	17	TRBJ2-3	TRBD2	CSATNFSGRAGTDTQYF
TRBV7-9	16	TRBJ2-7	TRBD2	CATSSLVTSAAYEQYF
TRBV7-9	15	TRBJ1-2	NA	CASSLNSSPNYGYTF
TRBV5-1	17	TRBJ2-3	NA	CDSSFYICRVGGDTQYF
TRBV11-3	15	TRBJ1-5	NA	CASSEGQGSYQPQHF
TRBV10-3	15	TRBJ1-1	NA	CAISESRPTNTEAFF
TRBV27	13	TRBJ1-1	NA	CASSWDANTEAFF
TRBV4-2	14	TRBJ1-2	TRBD1	CASSQVGDRGGYTF
TRBV20-1	14	TRBJ2-7	NA	CSARWRGTYYEQYF
TRBV29-1	14	TRBJ2-7	NA	CSVVGDVETYEQYF
TRBV7-6	16	TRBJ1-5	NA	CASSLRLAGGEQPQHF
TRBV19	15	TRBJ2-1	NA	CASTNSRGGTDEQFF
TRBV7-8	15	TRBJ2-5	TRBD2	CASSSRLAVQETQYF
TRBV9	13	TRBJ2-5	NA	CASSGGRQETQYF